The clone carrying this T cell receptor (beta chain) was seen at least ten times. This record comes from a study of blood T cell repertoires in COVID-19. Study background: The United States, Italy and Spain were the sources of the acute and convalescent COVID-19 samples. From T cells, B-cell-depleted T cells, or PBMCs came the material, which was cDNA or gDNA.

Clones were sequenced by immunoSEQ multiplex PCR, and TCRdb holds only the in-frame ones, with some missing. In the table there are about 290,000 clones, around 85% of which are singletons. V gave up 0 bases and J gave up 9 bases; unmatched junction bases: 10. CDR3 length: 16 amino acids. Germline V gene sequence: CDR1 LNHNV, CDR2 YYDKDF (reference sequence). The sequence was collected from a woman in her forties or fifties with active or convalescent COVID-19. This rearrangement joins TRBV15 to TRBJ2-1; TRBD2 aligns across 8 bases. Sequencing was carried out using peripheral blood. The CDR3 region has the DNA TGTGCCACCAGCAGAGAAGGCCTAGCGGGCCGCAGTGAGCAGTTCTTC. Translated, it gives CATSREGLAGRSEQFF.